The clone carrying this TCR beta chain was detected many times. These data belong to a study of low-dose radiotherapy and immunotherapy resistance in tumors. Study information: Intravenous ipilimumab 1 mg/kg every six weeks was given with nivolumab 240 mg every two weeks.

The time point here: after trial treatment. This sample's treatment: LDRT plus nivolumab, ipilimumab, low-dose cyclophosphamide and aspirin (RACIN trial). Low-dose radiotherapy, low-dose cyclophosphamide, aspirin, ipilimumab and nivolumab were all given to the donors. Patients who could take part had advanced solid tumors with no tumor-infiltrating lymphocytes. The CDR3 loop spans 17 amino acids. Germline loops: CDR1 SQVTM, CDR2 ANQGSEA. Unmatched junction bases numbered 12, after V lost 3 bases and J lost 2 bases. First-strand cDNA used TRAV- and TRBV-specific primers, covering alpha and beta chains. With a constant-region primer and a V-primer adapter, TCRs were subjected to about 20 PCR cycles of amplification. TCRdb re-called the reads through MiXCR, storing one row per CDR3 protein. The sample shows some 46,000 distinct CDR3 sequences, 20% to 25% of them seen only once.

The V and J genes are TRBV29-1 and TRBJ2-3; TRBD2 aligns across 9 bases. This clonotype was sampled from a male donor with prostate cancer. The source was PBMCs, collected after low-dose radiotherapy plus immunotherapy. The DNA of the CDR3 is TGCAGCGTTGACGGAGCGGGGGGCCGACCCTACACAGATACGCAGTATTTT. This translates into CSVDGAGGRPYTDTQYF.